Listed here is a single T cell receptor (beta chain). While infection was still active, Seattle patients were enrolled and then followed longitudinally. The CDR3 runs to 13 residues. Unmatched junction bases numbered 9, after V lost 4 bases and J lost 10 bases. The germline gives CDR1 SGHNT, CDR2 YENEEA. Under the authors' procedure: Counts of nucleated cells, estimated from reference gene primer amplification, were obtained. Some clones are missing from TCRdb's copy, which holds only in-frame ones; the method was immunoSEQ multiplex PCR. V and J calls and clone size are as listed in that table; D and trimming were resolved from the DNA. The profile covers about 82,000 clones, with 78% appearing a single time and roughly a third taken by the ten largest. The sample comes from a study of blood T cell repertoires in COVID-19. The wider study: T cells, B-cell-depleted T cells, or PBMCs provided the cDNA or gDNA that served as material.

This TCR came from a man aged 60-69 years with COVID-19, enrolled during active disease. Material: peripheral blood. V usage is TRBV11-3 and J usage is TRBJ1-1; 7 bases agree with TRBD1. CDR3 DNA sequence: TGTGCCAGCAGCTGGGGTCCACAGGGGAGAGCTTTCTTT. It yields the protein CASSWGPQGRAFF.